This TCR beta chain is from a study of vaccination effects on CD4 cells after COVID-19. The overall study: Within the ViraFEST assay, antigen-specific CD4+ T cells underwent expansion with viral peptide pools prior to sequencing. It was with about 10 IU/ml IL-2 and around 10 ug/ml peptides that around 1.8 million PBMC per well were cultured.

Sequencing was performed with immunoSEQ multiplex PCR; in TCRdb, only in-frame clones are kept and a portion is missing. The repertoire has just over 55,000 clones, approximately 80% of them found once; the top ten carry around 4%. Study observations and caveats: Whether induced by infection or by vaccine, clones showed marked clonal contraction late after vaccination.

Worth noting for this clone: Antigen unknown.

Upon completion of under eleven days in culture, CD4+ T cells were isolated. It was two doses of either the BNT162b2 or mRNA-1273 vaccine that participants received. Vaccine recipients lacked prior SARS-CoV-2 infection and had negative nucleocapsid antibodies. The TCR comes from a human donor who received a COVID-19 vaccine. Sequenced material: CD4+ T cells from PBMCs cultured without peptide, taken after COVID-19 vaccination.

The CDR3 here is CASRTGYSPLHF. CDR3 DNA: TGTGCCAGTAGGACAGGCTATTCACCCCTCCACTTT. The chain has TRBV27 and TRBJ1-6; 7 positions agree with TRBD1. The length of the CDR3 is 12 residues. Germline CDR1 and CDR2: MNHEY and SMNVEV (reference sequence). Trimming cost V 9 bases and J 8 bases; bases outside gene matches: 4.